The 28 T cell receptor beta chains listed next were all sequenced from one sample in a study of T-cell reconstitution after alpha-beta-depleted transplantation in children. Preparing the TCRbeta library involved the use of unique molecular identifiers. TCRdb processed the PCR reads anew with MiXCR; each CDR3 protein has one entry. The data show hundreds of thousands of distinct CDR3 sequences, approximately 22% seen once. The input for sequencing was PBMCs, mostly from graft donor cells, taken 360 days after TCRalphabeta/CD19-depleted stem cell transplant. The receptors were gathered from a boy under two years old who had a stem cell transplant for acute myeloid leukemia, so the T cells may come from the graft donor.

The rearrangement joins TRBV12-3 or TRBV12-4 to TRBJ2-1; no clear D gene. This CDR3 spans 14 amino acids. V shed 4 bases and J shed 4 bases, with 11 bases lying between them. CDR3 sequence (DNA): TGTGCCAGCAGTTCGAGCCGGGCATACAATGAGCAGTTCTTC. Protein product: CASSSSRAYNEQFF.

V is TRBV7-4 and J is TRBJ1-1; 7 bases align to TRBD1. Germline V gives CDR1 SGHVT, CDR2 SQSDAQ. This CDR3 contains 13 residues. The CDR3 nucleotides read TGTGCTAGTGCCGGGCAGGGGGAAGCTGAAGCTTTCTTT. Amino acids: CASAGQGEAEAFF.

This clonotype occurred a few times. The CDR3 spells CASSYYTGHTGELFF. In nucleotides, the CDR3 is TGTGCCAGCAGTTACTATACAGGGCACACCGGGGAGCTGTTTTTT. The chain uses TRBV6-5 and TRBJ2-2, with TRBD1 as a possible D gene (6 bases). The CDR3 is 15 residues long. Trimming left V 1 base short and J 3 bases short, with 9 bases between. Germline values: CDR1 MNHEY, CDR2 SVGAGI.

This clonotype was observed a few times. The J gene is TRBJ2-7, the V gene TRBV20-1, with 8 positions matching TRBD1. CDR1 is DFQATT, CDR2 SNEGSKA, per germline (reference sequence). This CDR3 region has 18 residues. J lost 2 bases, V lost 3 bases, and 18 bases had no gene match. The CDR3 coding sequence is TGCAGTGCTAGGGGGGATGGACAGGGCGGAGGGGGCCCCTACGAGCAGTACTTC. Its translation: CSARGDGQGGGGPYEQYF.

This chain links TRBV2 with TRBJ1-2; D not certain. Germline V gives CDR1 SNHLY, CDR2 FYNNEI. Between the trimmed V and J ends, which lost 7 bases and 4 bases, there was a span of 13 bases. The CDR3 loop spans 13 amino acids. CDR3 region: CASNQAQFYGYTF. CDR3 DNA sequence: TGTGCCAGCAACCAGGCCCAATTCTATGGCTACACCTTC.

The chain carries TRBV12-3 or TRBV12-4 and TRBJ2-2; tentatively, D is TRBD1 (5 bases). The CDR3 extends over 15 amino acids. The ends were cut back, 4 bases at V and 3 bases at J, with 12 bases in the middle. The CDR3 nucleotides are TGTGCCAGCAGTTCCATCCGCAGGGACACCGGGGAGCTGTTTTTT. Its translation is CASSSIRRDTGELFF.

V usage is TRBV28 and J usage is TRBJ2-2, with TRBD2 matching 10 bases. Germline V gene sequence: CDR1 MDHEN, CDR2 SYDVKM. The CDR3 extends over 17 amino acids. Germline trimming cut 7 bases from V and 2 bases from J; bases unmatched to any gene: 10. CDR3 amino acids: CASNLIAGGHNTGELFF. For the CDR3, the DNA is TGTGCCAGCAACCTAATAGCGGGGGGACACAACACCGGGGAGCTGTTTTTT.

This clonotype showed up many times. V and J are TRBV20-1 and TRBJ2-3, with 8 bases matching TRBD1. The CDR3 consists of 13 residues. CDR1 is DFQATT, CDR2 SNEGSKA, per germline (reference sequence). V gave up 5 bases and J gave up 6 bases; unmatched junction bases: 7. The CDR3 DNA follows: TGCAGTGCTCTGACAGGGGCGTCGGATACGCAGTATTTT. It encodes CSALTGASDTQYF.

The J gene is TRBJ2-4, the V gene TRBV6-1; TRBD1 matches at 8 bases. The CDR3 extends over 14 amino acids. V gave up 6 bases and J gave up 4 bases; unmatched junction bases: 5. Germline CDR1 is MNHNS and CDR2 is SASEGT. The CDR3 nucleotides are TGTGCCAGCAGGCCGACAGGGGTTAAAAACATTCAGTACTTC. It translates to CASRPTGVKNIQYF.

Ten or more counts support this clonotype. The CDR3 sequence is CSVDSGVGGYTF. CDR3 nucleotide sequence: TGCAGCGTTGATTCCGGGGTAGGGGGCTACACCTTC. The chain has TRBV29-1 and TRBJ1-2; D gene unclear. The V end was cut by 3 bases, the J end by 8 bases, with 13 bases between. Germline CDR1 SQVTM, CDR2 ANQGSEA. The CDR3 has 12 amino acids.

This chain links TRBV7-1 with TRBJ2-5; TRBD2 aligns across 7 bases. TRBV7-1 is noted as an ORF with a role that remains uncertain. The V segment lost 3 bases and the J segment 11 bases; nucleotides outside the gene matches: 15. The CDR3 length is 15 residues. Here the CDR3 reads CASSSRGRGVLVQYF. DNA of the CDR3: TGTGCCAGCAGCTCTAGGGGCCGGGGGGTCCTGGTTCAGTACTTC.

This clonotype was counted between two and nine times. The V gene is TRBV28, the J gene TRBJ2-1; D ambiguous. CDR3 length: 16 residues. CDR1 is MDHEN and CDR2 is SYDVKM in the germline V gene. Trimming took off 2 bases at V and 0 bases at J, with 11 bases between the two ends. Written as DNA, the CDR3 is TGTGCCAGCAGTTTAGCCTACTTCACCTCCTACAATGAGCAGTTCTTC. Its translation is CASSLAYFTSYNEQFF.

In this sample, this clonotype turned up a few times. The J gene is TRBJ2-1, the V gene TRBV20-1; 8 bases agree with TRBD1. V lost 7 bases and J lost 6; bases outside the gene matches: 8. Per germline, CDR1 DFQATT and CDR2 SNEGSKA (reference sequence). The CDR3 sequence is 13 residues long. The CDR3 sequence is CSGTSGQVNEQFF. Here the CDR3 DNA reads TGCAGTGGTACGTCGGGACAGGTCAATGAGCAGTTCTTC.

This chain uses TRBV5-6 with TRBJ2-2; D gene ambiguous. The CDR3 sequence is 14 residues long. From germline, CDR1 is SGHDT and CDR2 YYEEEE. The V and J ends lost 4 bases and 4 bases respectively, with 11 bases between them. CDR3 DNA sequence: TGTGCCAGCAGCCCCAGGCGCCTCACCGGGGAGCTGTTTTTT. Translating gives CASSPRRLTGELFF. Filled out from reference TRBV5-6 and TRBJ2-2, the complete variable domain reads DAGVTQSPTHLIKTRGQQVTLRCSPKSGHDTVSWYQQALGQGPQFIFQYYEEEERQRGNFPDRFSGHQFPNYSSELNVNALLLGDSALYLCASSPRRLTGELFFGEGSRLTVL.

This clonotype was seen a single time. The J gene is TRBJ2-5, the V gene TRBV7-2; D not certain. The CDR3 is 15 amino acids. V was shortened by 0 bases and J by 2 bases, with 10 bases between the two germline ends. The germline CDR1 and CDR2 sequences are SGHTA and FQGNSA. The CDR3 bases are TGTGCCAGCAGCTTAGCTATAGAAGGTCAAGAGACCCAGTACTTC. Encoded protein: CASSLAIEGQETQYF.

This clonotype was detected many times. The chain employs TRBV6-5 and TRBJ2-1; the match to TRBD2 covers 9 bases. The CDR3 runs to 16 residues. Germline trimming cut 2 bases from V and 4 bases from J; bases unmatched to any gene: 6. The germline CDR1 and CDR2 sequences are MNHEY and SVGAGI. CDR3 bases: TGTGCCAGCAGTTACCGAGGGACTAGCTTATACAATGAGCAGTTCTTC. This codes for CASSYRGTSLYNEQFF.

This clonotype was detected ten times or more. J is TRBJ2-3 and V is TRBV5-1, with 7 bases identical to TRBD1. CDR1 and CDR2 (germline): SGHRS, YFSETQ. The CDR3 consists of 14 residues. Trimming at V came to 4 bases and at J to 2 bases, leaving 4 bases not matched to a gene. CDR3 DNA: TGCGCCAGCAGCCTTGGACAGGACACAGATACGCAGTATTTT. The encoded protein is CASSLGQDTDTQYF.

The chain joins TRBV12-5 to TRBJ2-1, with D maybe TRBD1 (5 bases). V lost 6 bases and J lost 8, with 8 bases in between. CDR1 is LGHNT and CDR2 is FRNRAP in the germline V gene. The CDR3 extends over 11 amino acids. The CDR3 region is CASGGLHEQFF. The CDR3 DNA reads TGTGCTAGTGGGGGGCTGCATGAGCAGTTCTTC.

This clonotype has a handful of counts. The chain uses TRBV12-3 or TRBV12-4 and TRBJ1-1; D is perhaps TRBD1 (6 bases). The CDR3 length is 15 residues. V was pared by 6 bases and J by 0 bases, with 14 bases between. CDR3: CASSPGTPMNTEAFF. Here the CDR3 DNA reads TGTGCCAGCAGCCCCGGGACACCCATGAACACTGAAGCTTTCTTT.

This clonotype has just a few counts. The CDR3 coding sequence is TGTGCCAGCAGCTTAGCGCTCGGGGGGGCTCACAATGAGCAGTTCTTC. This codes for CASSLALGGAHNEQFF. The V gene is TRBV7-2, the J gene TRBJ2-1; 8 bases agree with TRBD2. V gave up 0 bases and J gave up 5 bases; unmatched junction bases: 6. Looked up from germline, CDR1 is SGHTA and CDR2 is FQGNSA. The CDR3 is 16 residues long.

This clonotype showed up just a few times. V usage is TRBV29-1 and J usage is TRBJ1-2; weak D call: TRBD1 (6 bases). The CDR3 consists of 16 residues. Germline V CDR1 and CDR2: SQVTM, ANQGSEA. The ends were cut back, 5 bases at V and 6 bases at J, with 25 bases in the middle. CDR3 sequence (DNA): TGCAGCGTTCGGGGGGCAGACTCGCGTTGGGCCGATGGCTACACCTTC. Protein sequence: CSVRGADSRWADGYTF.

The CDR3 nucleotides read TGTGCCAGCAAGGAACCCCCCAAGGGCCACTTCCAAGAGACCCAGTACTTC. This codes for CASKEPPKGHFQETQYF. The chain employs TRBV6-2 or TRBV6-3 and TRBJ2-5; D uncertain. The ends were cut back, 7 bases at V and 1 base at J, with 22 bases in the middle. Germline CDR1 is MNHEY and CDR2 is SVGEGT. This CDR3 contains 17 residues.

The chain recombines TRBV6-1 with TRBJ2-1; maybe TRBD1 (5 bases). V lost 7 bases and J lost 3, with 16 bases in between. The V gene's germline CDR1 is MNHNS and CDR2 SASEGT. The CDR3 covers 15 residues. The CDR3 sequence is CASTLGAWGYNEQFF. The CDR3 coding sequence is TGTGCCAGCACCCTTGGGGCATGGGGCTACAATGAGCAGTTCTTC.

The chain couples TRBV20-1 to TRBJ2-3; the match to TRBD1 covers 7 bases. CDR3 length equals 15 residues. V lost 6 bases, J lost 2 bases, and 11 bases stayed unmatched. The germline CDR1 and CDR2 sequences are DFQATT and SNEGSKA (reference sequence). The DNA of the CDR3 is TGCAGTGCAGCCCCAAGGGGGCCTAACACAGATACGCAGTATTTT. Translating it yields CSAAPRGPNTDTQYF.

This clonotype appeared a few times. V and J are TRBV20-1 and TRBJ2-7, with TRBD2 matching over 7 bases. V lost 2 bases to trimming and J lost 2 bases; unmatched junction nucleotides: 6. CDR3 size: 14 residues. CDR1 and CDR2 (germline): DFQATT, SNEGSKA (reference sequence). The CDR3 loop reads CSARTVGLTYEQYF. CDR3 DNA: TGCAGTGCTAGAACCGTGGGACTAACCTACGAGCAGTACTTC.

The rearrangement links TRBV20-1 to TRBJ2-3; no definite D call. In germline, CDR1 is DFQATT, CDR2 SNEGSKA (reference sequence). The CDR3 spans 16 residues. V lost 0 bases and J 6 bases, leaving 19 bases between the germline ends. CDR3 region: CSARDGPWMKQDTQYF. CDR3 in DNA: TGCAGTGCTAGAGATGGACCATGGATGAAACAGGATACGCAGTATTTT.

This clonotype was observed many times. The chain is built from TRBV6-2 or TRBV6-3 and TRBJ2-1, with a weak D call TRBD2 (6 bases). V gave up 6 bases and J gave up 5 bases, with 11 bases separating them. The CDR3 spans 13 residues. CDR1 MNHEY and CDR2 SVGEGT come from the germline V gene. The CDR3 region has the DNA TGTGCCAGCAGCCAGGGAGGCAACAATGAGCAGTTCTTC. The encoded protein is CASSQGGNNEQFF.

About this clonotype: A much more abundant neighbour one base away suggests this may be a read error. This chain links TRBV20-1 with TRBJ2-3; the D is unclear. Germline V gene lookup returns CDR1 DFQATT and CDR2 SNEGSKA (reference sequence). The CDR3 covers 13 residues. The CDR3 nucleotides are TGCAGTGCTAGACTCCGCGTTACAGATACGCCGTATTTT. Its translation: CSARLRVTDTPYF.